This T cell receptor (beta chain) emerged from a study of metastatic and nonmetastatic thyroid tumors. Study information: Blood and tumor or nodule tissue repertoires from malignant and benign thyroid patients were compared. Points from the study as a whole: For both blood and tumor, malignant thyroid tumors reportedly showed significantly higher TCR beta diversity than benign nodules did.

Original data processing: CDR3 differences across clinicopathological groups were used to build a distant-metastasis classifier for papillary thyroid cancer. TCRdb re-processed the PCR reads through MiXCR. Here the V and J calls rest on TCRdb's processing, not on the authors' analysis. Altogether about 20,000 clones are present, 10% to 15% being singletons, with the ten largest covering 6.2%. All patients were treatment-naive before thyroid surgery. Points on this clone: What it recognizes is unknown.

Trimming stripped 2 bases from V and 4 bases from J, with 10 bases between. The CDR3 loop spans 14 amino acids. Sequencing was carried out using blood. The sequence was collected from a male donor with papillary thyroid cancer or a benign thyroid nodule (not recorded which). Some clones in this sample may be carry-over from other donors' samples. The chain has TRBV12-3 or TRBV12-4 and TRBJ2-3; D is undetermined. The CDR3 here is CASSLRLESDTQYF. The CDR3 nucleotides are TGTGCCAGCAGTTTACGCCTAGAGTCAGATACGCAGTATTTT.